The 2 T cell receptor beta chains reported below all come from one sample, sequenced in a study of blood T cell repertoires in COVID-19. Method: immunoSEQ multiplex PCR; TCRdb's copy keeps in-frame clones and lacks some. This table holds around 400,000 clones, over 75% found once. The material sequenced was peripheral blood. These receptors all stem from a woman aged 30 to 39 with COVID-19, enrolled during active disease.

The J gene is TRBJ1-4, the V gene TRBV12-3 or TRBV12-4; D is perhaps TRBD1 (5 bases). The CDR3 loop spans 13 amino acids. Trimming took 3 bases from V and 4 from J, leaving 6 bases between them. The CDR3 bases are TGTGCCAGCAGTTTGGGGGGTAATGAAAAACTGTTTTTT. Its protein product is CASSLGGNEKLFF.

The V call is TRBV30, the J call TRBJ2-3; 9 bases line up with TRBD1. The CDR3 spans 15 residues. The germline CDR1 and CDR2 sequences are GTSNPN and SVGIG (reference sequence). V gave up 2 bases and J gave up 4 bases; unmatched junction bases: 7. CDR3 DNA sequence: TGTGCCTGGAGTTCCAGGACAGGGGTGGCAGATACGCAGTATTTT. The encoded protein is CAWSSRTGVADTQYF.